Below, 8 T cell receptor beta chains from the same sample are listed, as sequenced in a study of cytomegalovirus exposure and HLA in healthy donors. Primers included in the PCR were 60 Vbeta and 13 Jbeta primers. Clones were sequenced by immunoSEQ multiplex PCR, and TCRdb holds only the in-frame ones, with some missing. The sample has around 170,000 clones; around 80% are singletons. The sequenced sample was PBMCs. The receptors were gathered from a woman in her 30s in good health and CMV-seropositive.

The chain recombines TRBV5-1 with TRBJ1-4; a weak D match, TRBD1 (5 bases). CDR3 size: 14 residues. V shed 6 bases and J shed 10 bases, with 19 bases lying between them. The V gene's germline CDR1 is SGHRS and CDR2 YFSETQ. The DNA for the CDR3 is TGCGCCAGCACCCTCGAGCAGGGTGGTGGAAAACTGTTTTTT. Translating it yields CASTLEQGGGKLFF.

The chain couples TRBV5-1 to TRBJ2-5, with D perhaps TRBD2 (6 bases). Trimming took off 6 bases at V and 7 bases at J, with 13 bases between the two ends. This CDR3 spans 12 amino acids. The V gene's germline CDR1 is SGHRS and CDR2 YFSETQ. CDR3 residues: CASNFGDSTQYF. The DNA of the CDR3 is TGCGCCAGCAACTTCGGGGACTCGACCCAGTACTTC. The complete variable domain, with remaining parts taken from reference TRBV5-1 and TRBJ2-5, reads KAGVTQTPRYLIKTRGQQVTLSCSPISGHRSVSWYQQTPGQGLQFLFEYFSETQRNKGNFPGRFSGRQFSNSRSEMNVSTLELGDSALYLCASNFGDSTQYFGPGTRLLVL.

This clone was seen only once. V usage is TRBV9 and J usage is TRBJ2-7, with 8 nucleotides matching TRBD2. CDR3 length equals 15 residues. The germline CDR1 and CDR2 sequences are SGDLS and YYNGEE. The trim removed 0 bases at V and 6 bases at J, leaving 8 bases unmatched. The CDR3 region is CASSVAGGFIAEQYF. The CDR3 DNA reads TGTGCCAGCAGCGTAGCGGGGGGGTTCATTGCCGAGCAGTACTTC.

The CDR3 sequence is CASSYSSEGELFF. The CDR3 DNA follows: TGTGCCAGCAGTTACTCGAGTGAGGGGGAACTGTTTTTT. The chain combines TRBV6-5 with TRBJ1-4; D perhaps matches TRBD1 (6 bases). Germline V CDR1 and CDR2: MNHEY, SVGAGI. The V end lost 0 bases, the J end lost 12 bases, and 11 bases lay between the germline ends. The length of the CDR3 is 13 residues.

The chain combines TRBV11-3 with TRBJ2-5, with D hard to call. Germline V gene sequence: CDR1 SGHNT, CDR2 YENEEA. This CDR3 is 14 amino acids long. V shed 6 bases and J shed 1 base, with 12 bases lying between them. DNA for the CDR3: TGTGCCAGCAGTCAGAGAGGAATCCAAGAGACCCAGTACTTC. Protein: CASSQRGIQETQYF.

The V call is TRBV7-2, the J call TRBJ2-3, with D perhaps TRBD1 (6 bases). V shed 5 bases and J shed 4 bases, with 10 bases lying between them. The germline CDR1 and CDR2 sequences are SGHTA and FQGNSA. The CDR3 runs to 13 residues. The CDR3 protein is CASSLPGADTQYF. The DNA of the CDR3 is TGTGCCAGCAGCCTACCAGGGGCAGATACGCAGTATTTT.

J is TRBJ2-1 and V is TRBV11-3; 10 positions match TRBD2. The V segment lost 0 bases and the J segment 8 bases; nucleotides outside the gene matches: 10. This CDR3 is built from 17 residues. Germline values: CDR1 SGHNT, CDR2 YENEEA. CDR3 DNA sequence: TGTGCCAGCAGCTTAGAACCCCGCAGCGGGGGGGCTGATGAGCAGTTCTTC. Translated, it gives CASSLEPRSGGADEQFF.

The chain uses TRBV5-1 and TRBJ1-1, with D tentatively TRBD1 (6 bases). The CDR3 has 13 residues. Trimming stripped 0 bases from V and 11 bases from J, with 14 bases between. Germline V CDR1 and CDR2: SGHRS, YFSETQ. The DNA for the CDR3 is TGCGCCAGCAGCTTGGTAGTGGGGGCGCAGGCTTTCTTT. Translated: CASSLVVGAQAFF.